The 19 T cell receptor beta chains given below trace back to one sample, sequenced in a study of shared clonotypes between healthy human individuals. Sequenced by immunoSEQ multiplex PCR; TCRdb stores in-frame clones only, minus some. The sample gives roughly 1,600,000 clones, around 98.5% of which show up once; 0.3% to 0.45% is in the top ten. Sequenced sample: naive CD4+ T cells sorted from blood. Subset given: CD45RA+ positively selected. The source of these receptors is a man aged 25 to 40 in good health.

This CDR3 is CASSLATGGRAAFF. DNA for the CDR3: TGTGCCAGCAGCTTAGCCACAGGCGGCAGGGCAGCTTTCTTT. The J gene is TRBJ1-1, the V gene TRBV11-2; D is possibly TRBD1 (5 bases). CDR1 is SGHAT and CDR2 is FQNNGV in the germline V gene. The CDR3 has 14 amino acids. The V end lost 1 base, the J end lost 10 bases, and 16 bases lay between the germline ends.

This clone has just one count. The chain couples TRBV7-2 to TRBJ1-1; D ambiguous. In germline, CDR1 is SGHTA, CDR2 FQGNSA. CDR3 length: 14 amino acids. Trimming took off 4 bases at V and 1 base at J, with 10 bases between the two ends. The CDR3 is CASSWNGRNTEAFF. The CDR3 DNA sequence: TGTGCCAGCAGCTGGAACGGTCGGAACACTGAAGCTTTCTTT.

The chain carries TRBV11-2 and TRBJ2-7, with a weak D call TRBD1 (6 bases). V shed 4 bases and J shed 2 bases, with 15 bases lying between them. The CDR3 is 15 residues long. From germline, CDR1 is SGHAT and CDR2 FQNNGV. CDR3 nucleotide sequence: TGTGCCAGCAGCTCAATCGTCCAGGGGCCCTACGAGCAGTACTTC. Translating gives CASSSIVQGPYEQYF.

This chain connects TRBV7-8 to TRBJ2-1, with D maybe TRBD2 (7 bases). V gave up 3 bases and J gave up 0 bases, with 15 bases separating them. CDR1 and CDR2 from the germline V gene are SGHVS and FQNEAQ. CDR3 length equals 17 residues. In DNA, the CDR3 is TGTGCCAGCAGCTTCTGGAACAGGGAGGGCTCCTACAATGAGCAGTTCTTC. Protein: CASSFWNREGSYNEQFF.

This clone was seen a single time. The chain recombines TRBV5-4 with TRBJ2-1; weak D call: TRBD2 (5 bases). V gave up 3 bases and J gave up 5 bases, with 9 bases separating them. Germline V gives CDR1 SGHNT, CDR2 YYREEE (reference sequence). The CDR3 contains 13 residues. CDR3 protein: CASSSTADNEQFF. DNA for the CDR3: TGTGCCAGCAGCTCCACAGCGGACAATGAGCAGTTCTTC.

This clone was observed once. CDR3 residues: CASSAPGANVLTF. The CDR3 nucleotides are TGTGCCAGCAGCGCACCTGGGGCCAACGTCCTGACTTTC. The chain is built from TRBV7-9 and TRBJ2-6; D remains unclear. The ends were cut back, 5 bases at V and 2 bases at J, with 4 bases in the middle. This CDR3 is 13 amino acids long. Per the germline V gene, CDR1 is SEHNR and CDR2 is FQNEAQ (reference sequence).

CDR3 loop: CASTVTMGLAGGGQFF. The DNA of the CDR3 is TGTGCCAGCACCGTGACTATGGGACTAGCGGGAGGTGGGCAGTTCTTC. The J gene is TRBJ2-1, the V gene TRBV28; 15 bases line up with TRBD2. The germline V gene has CDR1 MDHEN and CDR2 SYDVKM. With 7 bases clipped from V and 12 bases from J, the junction kept 13 bases outside the gene matches. The CDR3 has 16 amino acids. The variable domain in full, with the rest retrieved from reference TRBV28 and TRBJ2-1, is DVKVTQSSRYLVKRTGEKVFLECVQDMDHENMFWYRQDPGLGLRLIYFSYDVKMKEKGDIPEGYSVSREKKERFSLILESASTNQTSMYLCASTVTMGLAGGGQFFGPGTRLTVL.

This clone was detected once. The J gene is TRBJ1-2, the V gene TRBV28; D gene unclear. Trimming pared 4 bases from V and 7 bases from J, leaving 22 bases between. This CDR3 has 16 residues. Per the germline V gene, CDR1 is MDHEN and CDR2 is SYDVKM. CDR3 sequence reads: CASSSSGRPTTTGYTF. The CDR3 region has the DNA TGTGCCAGCAGTTCCTCCGGAAGGCCAACCACCACTGGCTACACCTTC.

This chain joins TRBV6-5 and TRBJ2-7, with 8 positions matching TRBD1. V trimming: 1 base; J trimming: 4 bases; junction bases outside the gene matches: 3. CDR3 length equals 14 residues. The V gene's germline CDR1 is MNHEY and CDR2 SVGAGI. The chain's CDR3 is CASSYWTGNYEQYF. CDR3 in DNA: TGTGCCAGCAGTTACTGGACAGGGAATTACGAGCAGTACTTC.

Here the CDR3 DNA reads TGCAGCGTTCGTTCAGGGGGAAGCGTGGGCGAGCAGTACTTC. As protein: CSVRSGGSVGEQYF. The chain links TRBV29-1 to TRBJ2-7; 7 positions match TRBD1. The CDR3 extends over 14 amino acids. Trimming removed 5 bases from V and 6 bases from J; junction bases left unmatched: 13. The germline gives CDR1 SQVTM, CDR2 ANQGSEA.

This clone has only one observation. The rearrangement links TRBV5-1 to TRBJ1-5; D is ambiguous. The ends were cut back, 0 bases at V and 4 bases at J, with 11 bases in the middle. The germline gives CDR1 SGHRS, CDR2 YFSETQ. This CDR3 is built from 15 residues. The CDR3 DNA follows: TGCGCCAGCAGCTTGGAGGACCCCCTAAATCAGCCCCAGCATTTT. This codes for CASSLEDPLNQPQHF.

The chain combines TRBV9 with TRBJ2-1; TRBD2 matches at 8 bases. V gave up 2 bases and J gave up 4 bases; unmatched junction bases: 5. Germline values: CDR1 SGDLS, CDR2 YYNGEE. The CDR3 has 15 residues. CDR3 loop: CASSVSAGVYNEQFF. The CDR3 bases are TGTGCCAGCAGCGTGTCAGCGGGAGTTTACAATGAGCAGTTCTTC.

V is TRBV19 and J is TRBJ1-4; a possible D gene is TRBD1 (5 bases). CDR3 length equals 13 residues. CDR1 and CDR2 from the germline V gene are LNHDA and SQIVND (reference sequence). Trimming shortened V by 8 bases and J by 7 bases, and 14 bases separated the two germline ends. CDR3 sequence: CASGGTSGEKLFF. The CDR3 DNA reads TGTGCCAGTGGCGGGACCTCCGGTGAAAAACTGTTTTTT.

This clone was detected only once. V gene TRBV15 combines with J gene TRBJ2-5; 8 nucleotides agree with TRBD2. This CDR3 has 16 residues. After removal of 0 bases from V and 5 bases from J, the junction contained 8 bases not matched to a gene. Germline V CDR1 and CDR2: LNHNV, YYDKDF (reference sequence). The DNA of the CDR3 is TGTGCCACCAGCAGAGACTCTTGGGTAGCGGGGGAGACCCAGTACTTC. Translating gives CATSRDSWVAGETQYF.

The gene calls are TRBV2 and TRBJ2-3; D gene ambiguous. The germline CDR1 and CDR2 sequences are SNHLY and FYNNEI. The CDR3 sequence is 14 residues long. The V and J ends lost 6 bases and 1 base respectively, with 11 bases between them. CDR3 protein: CASRPIGGTDTQYF. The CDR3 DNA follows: TGTGCCAGCAGACCAATAGGAGGCACAGATACGCAGTATTTT.

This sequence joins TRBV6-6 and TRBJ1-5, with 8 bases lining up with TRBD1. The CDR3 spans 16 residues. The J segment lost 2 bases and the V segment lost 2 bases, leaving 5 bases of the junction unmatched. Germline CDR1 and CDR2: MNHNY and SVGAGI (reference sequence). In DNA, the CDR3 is TGTGCCAGCAGTTACGGGCCAGGGGGCGGCAATCAGCCCCAGCATTTT. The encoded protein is CASSYGPGGGNQPQHF.

The CDR3 reads CASSFGRGIRNIQYF. CDR3 nucleotides: TGTGCCAGCAGCTTTGGGAGGGGGATCAGAAACATTCAGTACTTC. The chain links TRBV7-9 to TRBJ2-4; D is perhaps TRBD2 (7 bases). Germline CDR1 reads SEHNR; CDR2 reads FQNEAQ (reference sequence). The CDR3 has 15 residues. Trimming stripped 3 bases from V and 6 bases from J, with 15 bases between.

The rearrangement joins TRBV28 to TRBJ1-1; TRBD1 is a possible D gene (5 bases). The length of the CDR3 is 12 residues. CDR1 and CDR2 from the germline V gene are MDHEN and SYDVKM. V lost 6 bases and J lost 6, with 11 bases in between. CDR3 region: CASSFGHSEAFF. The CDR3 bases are TGTGCCAGCAGCTTCGGACATTCTGAAGCTTTCTTT.

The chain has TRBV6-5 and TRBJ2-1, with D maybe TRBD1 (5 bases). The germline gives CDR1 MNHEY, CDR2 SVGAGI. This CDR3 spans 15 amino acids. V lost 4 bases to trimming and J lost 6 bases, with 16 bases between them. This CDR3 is CASSSALPGANEQFF. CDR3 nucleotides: TGTGCCAGCAGTTCGGCCCTCCCTGGGGCCAATGAGCAGTTCTTC.